This record looks at one T cell receptor beta chain sequence and its context. Antigen: not known. For TCR, cDNA came from 5'RACE template switching, which added a universal primer site and UMIs. TCRdb itself ran the 5' RACE reads through MiXCR, one entry per CDR3 protein. The sample consists of around 27,000 distinct CDR3 sequences, 4.4% of them appearing once. These data are taken from a study of T cells after yellow fever vaccination. Study-level results: The secondary response was weaker but peaked faster, day 5 versus 15. Some clonotypes, a small share, were shared between CD4 and CD8 compartments. Contamination of FACS-sorted repertoires by abundant clonotypes from the bulk population could occur.

Germline CDR1 PRHDT, CDR2 FYEKMQ (reference sequence). V lost 2 bases and J lost 6, with 8 bases in between. The CDR3 extends over 13 amino acids. This specimen was CD8+ T cells sorted from PBMCs, taken 5 days after the yellow fever booster vaccination. This sequence was found in a young man who received the YFV17D yellow fever vaccine. This chain links TRBV13 with TRBJ2-1; TRBD1 or TRBD2 may be the D gene (5 bases each). The CDR3 bases are TGTGCCAGCAGCTTATCGGGGCCCAATGAGCAGTTCTTC. The encoded protein is CASSLSGPNEQFF.